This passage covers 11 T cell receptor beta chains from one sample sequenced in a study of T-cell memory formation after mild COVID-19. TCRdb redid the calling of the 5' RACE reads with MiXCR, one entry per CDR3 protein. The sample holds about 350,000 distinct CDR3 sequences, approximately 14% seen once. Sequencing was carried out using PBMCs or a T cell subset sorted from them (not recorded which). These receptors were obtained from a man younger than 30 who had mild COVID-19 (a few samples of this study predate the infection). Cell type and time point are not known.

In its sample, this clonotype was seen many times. Written as DNA, the CDR3 is TGTGCCAGCAGTCAATCCCTCGGGACAGGGGGTACGTACTTC. Protein product: CASSQSLGTGGTYF. The chain joins TRBV5-5 to TRBJ2-7; 11 bases are shared with TRBD1. The ends lost 5 bases at V and 12 bases at J; junction bases unmatched: 13. The CDR3 is made up of 14 amino acids. Germline-derived CDR1 and CDR2 are SGHKS and YYEKEE (reference sequence).

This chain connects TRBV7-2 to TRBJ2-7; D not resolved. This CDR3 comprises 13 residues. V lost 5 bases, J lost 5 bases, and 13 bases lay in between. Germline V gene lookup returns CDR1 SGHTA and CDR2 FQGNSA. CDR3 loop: CASSHIPTDEQYF. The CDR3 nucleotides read TGTGCCAGCAGCCACATCCCGACCGACGAGCAGTACTTC.

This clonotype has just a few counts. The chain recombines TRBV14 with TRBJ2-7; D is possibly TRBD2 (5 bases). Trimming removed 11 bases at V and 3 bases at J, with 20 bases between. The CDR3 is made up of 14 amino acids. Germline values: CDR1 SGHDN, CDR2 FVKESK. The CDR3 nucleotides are TGTGCCCGGAGAAACTTACGGGGAATCTACGAGCAGTACGTC. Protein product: CARRNLRGIYEQYV.

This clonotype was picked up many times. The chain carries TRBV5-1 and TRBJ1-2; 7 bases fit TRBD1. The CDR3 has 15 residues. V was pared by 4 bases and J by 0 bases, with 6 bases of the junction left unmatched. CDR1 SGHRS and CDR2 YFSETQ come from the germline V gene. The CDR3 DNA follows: TGCGCCAGCAGCGCGTCGGGACAGTCTAACTATGGCTACACCTTC. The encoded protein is CASSASGQSNYGYTF.

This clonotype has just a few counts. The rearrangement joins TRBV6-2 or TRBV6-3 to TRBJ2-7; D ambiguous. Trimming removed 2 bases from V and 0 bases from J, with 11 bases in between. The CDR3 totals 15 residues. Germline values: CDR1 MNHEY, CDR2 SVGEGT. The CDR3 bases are TGTGCCAGCAGTTACCCCCCCGGTACCTCCTACGAGCAGTACTTC. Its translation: CASSYPPGTSYEQYF.

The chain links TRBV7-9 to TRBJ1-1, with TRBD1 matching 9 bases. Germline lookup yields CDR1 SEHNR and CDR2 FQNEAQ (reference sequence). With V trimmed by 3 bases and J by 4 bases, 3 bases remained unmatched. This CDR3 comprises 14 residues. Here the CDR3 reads CASSFGQGSTEAFF. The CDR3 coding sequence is TGTGCCAGCAGCTTTGGACAGGGGAGCACTGAAGCTTTCTTT.

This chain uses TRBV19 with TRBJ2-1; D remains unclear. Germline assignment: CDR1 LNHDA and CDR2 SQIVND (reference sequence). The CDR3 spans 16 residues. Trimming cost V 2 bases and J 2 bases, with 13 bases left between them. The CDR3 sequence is CASSIPSSGAYNEQFF. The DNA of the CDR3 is TGTGCCAGTAGTATACCCTCTTCGGGCGCCTACAATGAGCAGTTCTTC.

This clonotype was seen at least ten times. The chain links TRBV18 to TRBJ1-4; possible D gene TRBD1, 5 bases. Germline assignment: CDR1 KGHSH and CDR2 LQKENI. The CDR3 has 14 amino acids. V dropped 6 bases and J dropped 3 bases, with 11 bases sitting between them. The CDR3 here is CASSLRQPNEKLFF. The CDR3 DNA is TGTGCCAGCTCTCTGCGACAGCCTAATGAAAAACTGTTTTTT.

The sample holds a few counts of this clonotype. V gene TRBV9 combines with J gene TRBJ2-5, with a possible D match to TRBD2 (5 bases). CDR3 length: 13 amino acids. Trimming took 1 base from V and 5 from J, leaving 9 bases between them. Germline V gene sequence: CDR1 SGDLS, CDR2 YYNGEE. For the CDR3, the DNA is TGTGCCAGCAGCGTATCCGGGGAGGAGACCCAGTACTTC. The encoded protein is CASSVSGEETQYF.

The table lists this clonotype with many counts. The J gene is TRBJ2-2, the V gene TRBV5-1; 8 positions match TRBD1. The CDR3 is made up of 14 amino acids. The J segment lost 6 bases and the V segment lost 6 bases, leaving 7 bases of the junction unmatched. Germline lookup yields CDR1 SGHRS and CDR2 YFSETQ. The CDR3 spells CASTWTGISGELFF. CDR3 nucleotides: TGCGCCAGCACCTGGACAGGGATCTCCGGGGAGCTGTTTTTT.

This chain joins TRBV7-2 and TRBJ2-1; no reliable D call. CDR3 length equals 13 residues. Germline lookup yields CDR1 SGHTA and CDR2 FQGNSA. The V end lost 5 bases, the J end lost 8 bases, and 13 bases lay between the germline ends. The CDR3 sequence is CASSPASRDEQFF. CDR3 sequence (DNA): TGTGCCAGCAGCCCCGCCAGCCGGGATGAGCAGTTCTTC.